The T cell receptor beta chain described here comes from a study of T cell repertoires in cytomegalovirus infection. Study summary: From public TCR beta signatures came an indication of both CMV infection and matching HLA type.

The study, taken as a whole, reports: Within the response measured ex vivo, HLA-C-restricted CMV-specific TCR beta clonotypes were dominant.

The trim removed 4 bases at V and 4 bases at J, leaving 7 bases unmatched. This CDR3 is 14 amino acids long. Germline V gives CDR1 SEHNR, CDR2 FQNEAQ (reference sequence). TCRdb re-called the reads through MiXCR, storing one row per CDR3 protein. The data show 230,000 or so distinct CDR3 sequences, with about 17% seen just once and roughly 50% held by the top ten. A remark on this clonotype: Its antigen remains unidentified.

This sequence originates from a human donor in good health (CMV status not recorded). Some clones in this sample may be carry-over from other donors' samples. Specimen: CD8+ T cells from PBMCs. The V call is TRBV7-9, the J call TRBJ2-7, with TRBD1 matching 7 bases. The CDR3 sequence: CASSSDRVSYEQYF. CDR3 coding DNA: TGTGCCAGCAGCTCCGACAGGGTCTCATACGAGCAGTACTTC.